This record concerns one TCR beta chain sequence. Its antigen remains unknown. Germline V gene data show CDR1 as SQVTM and CDR2 as ANQGSEA. This CDR3 spans 12 amino acids. The data are from a study of shared clonotypes between healthy human individuals. The data were produced by immunoSEQ multiplex PCR, yet TCRdb's version contains in-frame clones alone and is incomplete. The sample holds hundreds of thousands of clones; approximately 95% are singletons and the top ten take around 0.11%. Study findings and constraints: Investigators collected only blood, and repertoires in tissues likely differ.

CD45RO-negative, CCR7-selected cells formed the naive CD8 fraction, which excluded terminally differentiated effector memory CD45RA+ cells. Sequenced: naive CD8+ T cells sorted from blood. The receptor was isolated from a woman in her twenties or thirties in good health. The chain has TRBV29-1 and TRBJ2-5; D remains ambiguous. TRBJ2-7 explains the end of the DNA better; the J call may be wrong. This CDR3 reads CSGVGGSYEQYF. The CDR3, as DNA: TGCAGCGGGGTCGGTGGGTCCTACGAGCAGTACTTC.